Sequencing of this TCR beta chain was carried out in a study of blood T cell repertoires in COVID-19. The CDR3 contains 14 residues. From germline, CDR1 is DFQATT and CDR2 SNEGSKA (reference sequence). Trimming stripped 3 bases from V and 4 bases from J, with 13 bases between. Measured with immunoSEQ multiplex PCR; TCRdb has only the in-frame clones, and not every one. The data hold 200,000 to 300,000 clones, with around 85% observed a single time. V usage is TRBV20-1 and J usage is TRBJ1-3; D not resolved. The source is a woman of 80 years or more with acute or convalescent COVID-19. Sequenced input: peripheral blood. The CDR3 reads CSASRRVEGNTIYF. CDR3 nucleotides: TGCAGTGCTAGTCGGCGGGTGGAAGGAAACACCATATATTTT.